A single sample is the source of the 22 T cell receptor beta chains below, sequenced in a study of T cell changes during pregnancy in multiple sclerosis. Measured with immunoSEQ multiplex PCR; TCRdb has only the in-frame clones, and not every one. Of 110,000 or so clones listed, approximately 93% were seen once; the top ten hold 6.2%. Here the sequenced sample was peripheral blood, taken before pregnancy. The origin of the receptors is a female donor with multiple sclerosis, enrolled in a pregnancy study.

This clone occurred once. The chain uses TRBV25-1 and TRBJ2-3, with 7 bases aligning to TRBD1. Trimming took 1 base from V and 2 from J; bases not matched to a gene: 12. Germline CDR1 reads MGHDK; CDR2 reads SYGVNS. The CDR3 is made up of 18 amino acids. CDR3 nucleotides: TGTGCCAGCAGTGAATCGCGGCCCCCGAGGGGGCACACAGATACGCAGTATTTT. This gives the protein CASSESRPPRGHTDTQYF.

The chain links TRBV30 to TRBJ2-5; no clear D gene. The CDR3 extends over 12 amino acids. CDR1 and CDR2 (germline): GTSNPN, SVGIG (reference sequence). V was pared by 0 bases and J by 4 bases, with 6 bases between. DNA of the CDR3: TGTGCCTGGAGTGTTGTATCAGAGACCCAGTACTTC. Translated, it gives CAWSVVSETQYF.

The CDR3 sequence: CAATQVITDTQYF. CDR3 DNA sequence: TGTGCCGCCACACAGGTTATCACAGATACGCAGTATTTT. The genes are TRBV10-3 and TRBJ2-3; the D gene is possibly TRBD1 (5 bases). The CDR3 loop spans 13 amino acids. V was clipped by 11 bases and J by 2 bases, with 14 bases between them. Germline assignment: CDR1 ENHRY and CDR2 SYGVKD.

The chain joins TRBV5-1 to TRBJ2-7, with 9 bases matching TRBD1. The CDR3 spans 17 residues. V lost 4 bases to trimming and J lost 1 base; unmatched junction nucleotides: 12. Germline-derived CDR1 and CDR2 are SGHRS and YFSETQ. CDR3 loop: CASSTSGTGPGSYEQYF. In DNA, the CDR3 is TGCGCCAGCAGCACCTCCGGGACAGGGCCCGGGTCCTACGAGCAGTACTTC.

This sequence joins TRBV7-9 and TRBJ2-7; D not certain. Germline CDR1 SEHNR, CDR2 FQNEAQ (reference sequence). The V and J ends lost 5 bases and 3 bases respectively, with 17 bases between them. The CDR3 has 15 residues. The CDR3 protein is CASSARTVPLYEQYF. CDR3 bases: TGTGCCAGCAGCGCCCGAACAGTTCCCCTCTACGAGCAGTACTTC.

The CDR3 DNA sequence: TGTGCCAGCAGCACTTCCAGGGGGGGCAATCAGCCCCAGCATTTT. It is translated as CASSTSRGGNQPQHF. The chain combines TRBV21-1 with TRBJ1-5; the D call in the table, TRBD1, was not verified against the DNA. TRBV21-1 is assigned pseudogene status. This CDR3 spans 15 amino acids.

The rearrangement links TRBV5-1 to TRBJ2-7; 8 nucleotides match TRBD1. Germline CDR1 and CDR2: SGHRS and YFSETQ. The CDR3 spans 15 residues. The V and J ends lost 4 bases and 3 bases, in that order; junction bases with no gene match: 9. The CDR3 DNA reads as TGCGCCAGCAGCCCTCGTACCGGGACAGGCTACGAGCAGTACTTC. This sequence encodes CASSPRTGTGYEQYF.

The chain links TRBV18 to TRBJ1-2; TRBD1 might be the D (5 bases). V was shortened by 3 bases and J by 6 bases, with 14 bases between the two germline ends. Germline CDR1 is KGHSH and CDR2 is LQKENI. CDR3 size: 14 residues. The chain's CDR3 is CASSPGHGGDGYTF. The CDR3 bases are TGTGCCAGCTCACCCGGACACGGAGGGGATGGCTACACCTTC.

The genes are TRBV5-6 and TRBJ2-3, with D maybe TRBD1 (6 bases). V was trimmed by 4 bases and J by 0 bases, leaving 15 bases between them. CDR1 and CDR2 from the germline V gene are SGHDT and YYEEEE. The CDR3 has 16 amino acids. In DNA, the CDR3 is TGTGCCAGCAGCGCCCAGACAGGATCTAGCACAGATACGCAGTATTTT. It is translated as CASSAQTGSSTDTQYF.

This clone appeared a single time. The chain carries TRBV6-1 and TRBJ1-2; perhaps TRBD1 as D (6 bases). This CDR3 contains 12 residues. The germline V gene has CDR1 MNHNS and CDR2 SASEGT. Trimming took 10 bases from V and 7 from J, leaving 16 bases between them. CDR3: CANRDLAAGYTF. The CDR3 DNA reads TGTGCCAACAGGGACTTGGCCGCTGGCTACACCTTC.

Only a few counts were recorded for this clone. The chain uses TRBV29-1 and TRBJ2-1, with D perhaps TRBD2 (6 bases). Germline loops: CDR1 SQVTM, CDR2 ANQGSEA. V was trimmed by 3 bases and J by 4 bases, leaving 13 bases between them. The length of the CDR3 is 14 residues. The CDR3 DNA is TGCAGCGTTGATAGCAGCGGGTTATACAATGAGCAGTTCTTC. This gives the protein CSVDSSGLYNEQFF.

The rearrangement links TRBV28 to TRBJ2-5; 10 bases fit TRBD2. The V and J ends lost 2 bases and 5 bases, in that order; junction bases with no gene match: 8. The CDR3 runs 16 residues. Germline-derived CDR1 and CDR2 are MDHEN and SYDVKM. CDR3 sequence: CASSLGPGLAAETQYF. CDR3 DNA: TGTGCCAGCAGTTTAGGTCCCGGACTAGCGGCGGAGACCCAGTACTTC.

The rearrangement joins TRBV2 to TRBJ1-2, with D unresolved. V was trimmed by 3 bases and J by 6 bases, leaving 14 bases between them. This CDR3 spans 14 amino acids. Germline V CDR1 and CDR2: SNHLY, FYNNEI. CDR3 protein: CASSDGGRKHGYTF. CDR3 nucleotide sequence: TGTGCCAGCAGTGACGGAGGGAGGAAGCATGGCTACACCTTC.

The chain combines TRBV5-1 with TRBJ2-1, with 10 bases that match TRBD2. This CDR3 comprises 14 residues. V gave up 5 bases and J gave up 3 bases; unmatched junction bases: 2. The germline V gene encodes CDR1 SGHRS and CDR2 YFSETQ. This CDR3 is CASRGTSVYNEQFF. CDR3 DNA sequence: TGCGCCAGCAGAGGGACTAGCGTCTACAATGAGCAGTTCTTC.

This chain uses TRBV5-1 with TRBJ2-7, with 12 bases that match TRBD2. The germline gives CDR1 SGHRS, CDR2 YFSETQ. This CDR3 region has 14 residues. The trim removed 7 bases at V and 5 bases at J, leaving 7 bases unmatched. CDR3 sequence (DNA): TGCGCCAGCCGTCCGACTAGCGGGAGCAACGAGCAGTACTTC. As protein: CASRPTSGSNEQYF.

In DNA form, the CDR3 reads TGTGCCAGCAGTGCCACTTTACGTGTTTCCGGAAACACCATATATTTT. Its translation: CASSATLRVSGNTIYF. The gene calls are TRBV2 and TRBJ1-3; D remains unclear. CDR1 is SNHLY, CDR2 FYNNEI, per germline. The CDR3 covers 16 residues. V was clipped by 4 bases and J by 4 bases, with 17 bases between them.

This clone turned up a few times. This rearrangement joins TRBV7-9 to TRBJ2-5; D is ambiguous. CDR3 size: 11 residues. V shed 5 bases and J shed 10 bases, with 11 bases lying between them. The germline gives CDR1 SEHNR, CDR2 FQNEAQ (reference sequence). CDR3 loop: CASSRSKVQYF. The DNA of the CDR3 is TGTGCCAGCAGCCGGAGTAAGGTCCAGTACTTC.

The V call is TRBV5-1, the J call TRBJ2-1; D perhaps matches TRBD2 (5 bases). The V end was cut by 0 bases, the J end by 9 bases, with 16 bases between. The germline V gene encodes CDR1 SGHRS and CDR2 YFSETQ. The CDR3 extends over 15 amino acids. The CDR3 coding sequence is TGCGCCAGCAGCTTGGCCGGGAAGGAGTCAGGTGAGCAGTTCTTC. Translated: CASSLAGKESGEQFF.

V and J are TRBV5-1 and TRBJ1-4; D remains unclear. The CDR3 covers 13 residues. The germline CDR1 and CDR2 sequences are SGHRS and YFSETQ. Trimming shortened V by 4 bases and J by 7 bases, and 11 bases separated the two germline ends. The CDR3 coding sequence is TGCGCCAGCAGCCCATTACTCGGTGAAAAACTGTTTTTT. Protein: CASSPLLGEKLFF.

V gene TRBV9 combines with J gene TRBJ2-2, with a tentative D call TRBD1 (6 bases). The V end was cut by 2 bases, the J end by 0 bases, with 11 bases between. The CDR3 runs to 16 residues. Germline V gene lookup returns CDR1 SGDLS and CDR2 YYNGEE. This CDR3 reads CASSVSGTPNTGELFF. Here the CDR3 DNA reads TGTGCCAGCAGCGTCTCCGGGACACCGAACACCGGGGAGCTGTTTTTT.

This clone was seen once. The chain employs TRBV19 and TRBJ2-7, with D perhaps matching TRBD2 (6 bases). This CDR3 contains 14 residues. Trimming stripped 3 bases from V and 2 bases from J, with 11 bases between. The germline CDR1 and CDR2 sequences are LNHDA and SQIVND (reference sequence). The CDR3 spells CASSMRERAYEQYF. CDR3 DNA sequence: TGTGCCAGTAGTATGCGGGAAAGGGCCTACGAGCAGTACTTC.

The chain couples TRBV2 to TRBJ2-5, with D uncertain. V was cut by 3 bases and J by 5 bases, with 13 bases left in between. The CDR3 covers 14 residues. Germline CDR1 reads SNHLY; CDR2 reads FYNNEI. The DNA of the CDR3 is TGTGCCAGCAGTGATGTAGGAGTTATTGAGACCCAGTACTTC. As protein: CASSDVGVIETQYF.